One sample yielded the 27 T cell receptor beta chains listed below, sequenced in a study of beta chain features in type 1 diabetes. cDNA synthesis used the whole RNA isolate, giving expressed TCRB sequences. TCRdb's table, derived via immunoSEQ multiplex PCR, lists solely in-frame clones and lacks some. Of fewer than 350,000 clones in the sample, 7.5% to 9.5% are singletons; the top ten hold more than 1%. The source material was central memory CD4+ T cells from blood. The receptor set was obtained from a woman under 30 in good health.

This clone appeared a few times. The chain carries TRBV5-1 and TRBJ2-7, with D perhaps TRBD2 (7 bases). This CDR3 has 16 residues. V lost 0 bases and J 3 bases, leaving 16 bases between the germline ends. Germline CDR1 reads SGHRS; CDR2 reads YFSETQ. This CDR3 reads CASSLGAGGGNYEQYV. The DNA of the CDR3 is TGCGCCAGCAGCTTGGGCGCGGGCGGGGGCAACTACGAGCAGTACGTC.

In DNA form, the CDR3 reads TGTGCCAGCAGGTCCAGGGCTCAGGGGGCTTACACCGGGGAGCTGTTTTTT. Protein sequence: CASRSRAQGAYTGELFF. The V and J genes are TRBV27 and TRBJ2-2, with 8 bases fitting TRBD1. The CDR3 has 17 amino acids. Germline values: CDR1 MNHEY, CDR2 SMNVEV (reference sequence). The J segment lost 3 bases and the V segment lost 6 bases, leaving 12 bases of the junction unmatched.

The chain has TRBV5-1 and TRBJ2-2, with 8 bases identical to TRBD2. This CDR3 contains 16 residues. J gave up 2 bases and V 3 bases, and 6 bases lay outside the gene matches. Per germline, CDR1 SGHRS and CDR2 YFSETQ. CDR3 sequence: CASSYDLAGNTGELFF. The CDR3 DNA sequence: TGCGCCAGCAGCTATGACCTAGCGGGTAACACCGGGGAGCTGTTTTTT.

This clone has at least ten counts. This sequence joins TRBV7-9 and TRBJ1-1; D gene uncertain. Trimming removed 3 bases from V and 3 bases from J, with 8 bases in between. Germline V CDR1 and CDR2: SEHNR, FQNEAQ (reference sequence). The CDR3 spans 13 residues. The CDR3 DNA reads as TGTGCCAGCAGCTTTACCGGTTACACTGAAGCTTTCTTT. Protein: CASSFTGYTEAFF. Looking up the rest from reference TRBV7-9 and TRBJ1-1 gives the full variable domain: DTGVSQNPRHKITKRGQNVTFRCDPISEHNRLYWYRQTLGQGPEFLTYFQNEAQLEKSRLLSDRFSAERPKGSFSTLEIQRTEQGDSAMYLCASSFTGYTEAFFGQGTRLTVV.

This clone was observed many times. The same CDR3 is also encoded by other DNA sequences in this sample. The chain is built from TRBV5-4 and TRBJ1-1, with TRBD1 matching over 9 bases. Germline CDR1 is SGHNT and CDR2 is YYREEE (reference sequence). Trimming removed 4 bases from V and 3 bases from J; junction bases left unmatched: 7. CDR3 length: 15 residues. Written as DNA, the CDR3 is TGTGCCAGCAGCAGAGGGAGGGACAGGGACACTGAAGCTTTCTTT. Translation: CASSRGRDRDTEAFF. The full variable domain, its missing parts supplied by reference TRBV5-4 and TRBJ1-1, is ETGVTQSPTHLIKTRGQQVTLRCSSQSGHNTVSWYQQALGQGPQFIFQYYREEENGRGNFPPRFSGLQFPNYSSELNVNALELDDSALYLCASSRGRDRDTEAFFGQGTRLTVV.

This clone came up a few times. This chain connects TRBV25-1 to TRBJ1-1, with 8 positions matching TRBD1. Germline assignment: CDR1 MGHDK and CDR2 SYGVNS. The CDR3 totals 14 residues. Trimming removed 4 bases from V and 6 bases from J; junction bases left unmatched: 7. The DNA of the CDR3 is TGTGCCAGCAGTGCCGCAGGGGGCCGGCCTGAAGCTTTCTTT. Amino acid sequence: CASSAAGGRPEAFF.

The chain employs TRBV5-4 and TRBJ2-2, with 9 bases that match TRBD1. V was pared by 1 base and J by 4 bases, with 2 bases of the junction left unmatched. The CDR3 covers 15 residues. Germline values: CDR1 SGHNT, CDR2 YYREEE (reference sequence). CDR3 region: CASSLLGQGTGELFF. The CDR3 region has the DNA TGTGCCAGCAGCTTGCTGGGACAGGGCACCGGGGAGCTGTTTTTT.

This clone came up a few times. The CDR3, as DNA: TGTGCCTGGAGTGTCAACGACGAAGGGCAGTACTTC. Protein sequence: CAWSVNDEGQYF. V is TRBV30 and J is TRBJ2-7; D remains ambiguous. CDR3 length equals 12 residues. V was clipped by 0 bases and J by 9 bases, with 12 bases between them. The germline gives CDR1 GTSNPN, CDR2 SVGIG (reference sequence).

There are a few counts of this clone. This chain joins TRBV28 and TRBJ1-5; 8 positions match TRBD1. This CDR3 spans 22 amino acids. After removal of 5 bases from V and 0 bases from J, the junction contained 24 bases not matched to a gene. The germline V gene encodes CDR1 MDHEN and CDR2 SYDVKM. The DNA for the CDR3 is TGTGCCAGCAGTACACCCTTTGGACAGGGCTTTCCCGCCTTTTATAGCAATCAGCCCCAGCATTTT. Its protein is CASSTPFGQGFPAFYSNQPQHF.

The V gene is TRBV11-3, the J gene TRBJ1-6, with 7 bases lining up with TRBD1. Trimming cost V 5 bases and J 3 bases; bases outside gene matches: 4. The CDR3 contains 15 residues. The germline CDR1 and CDR2 sequences are SGHNT and YENEEA. Here the CDR3 DNA reads TGTGCCAGCAGCGCAAACAGGGGCTATAATTCACCCCTCCACTTT. Its protein is CASSANRGYNSPLHF. Together with reference TRBV11-3 and TRBJ1-6, the CDR3 gives the full variable domain: EAGVVQSPRYKIIEKKQPVAFWCNPISGHNTLYWYLQNLGQGPELLIRYENEEAVDDSQLPKDRFSAERLKGVDSTLKIQPAELGDSAVYLCASSANRGYNSPLHFGNGTRLTVT.

This clone has just a few counts. This sequence joins TRBV4-1 and TRBJ2-5, with TRBD2 matching 14 bases. V lost 6 bases and J lost 4; bases outside the gene matches: 7. The CDR3 covers 16 residues. The germline V gene has CDR1 MGHRA and CDR2 YSYEKL. Written as DNA, the CDR3 is TGCGCCAGCAGGGGTGCCGGGACTAGCGGGGGAGAGACCCAGTACTTC. This codes for CASRGAGTSGGETQYF.

This clone occurred many times. The rearrangement links TRBV10-3 to TRBJ2-7, with 10 bases fitting TRBD2. With 9 bases clipped from V and 0 bases from J, the junction kept 2 bases outside the gene matches. CDR3 length: 13 amino acids. The germline CDR1 and CDR2 sequences are ENHRY and SYGVKD. Here the CDR3 DNA reads TGTGCCATTGGACTAGCGGACTCCTACGAGCAGTACTTC. Translation: CAIGLADSYEQYF.

The chain joins TRBV5-4 to TRBJ2-5, with D unclear. V was shortened by 4 bases and J by 5 bases, with 21 bases between the two germline ends. Germline assignment: CDR1 SGHNT and CDR2 YYREEE (reference sequence). The CDR3 length is 16 residues. CDR3 in DNA: TGTGCCAGCAGCCAAGATGGGGTACACCTCGGGGAGACCCAGTACTTC. It translates to CASSQDGVHLGETQYF.

The chain couples TRBV7-2 to TRBJ1-1; D perhaps matches TRBD1 (6 bases). CDR1 is SGHTA and CDR2 is FQGNSA in the germline V gene. The CDR3 has 12 amino acids. Trimming removed 2 bases from V and 9 bases from J, with 10 bases in between. The CDR3 DNA reads TGTGCCAGCAGCTTATTTGACAGGCAAGCTTTCTTT. Translating gives CASSLFDRQAFF.

In this sample, this clone turned up a few times. This chain uses TRBV6-1 with TRBJ1-5, with a tentative D call TRBD1 (6 bases). This CDR3 is built from 15 residues. V gave up 4 bases and J gave up 3 bases, with 13 bases separating them. The germline V gene has CDR1 MNHNS and CDR2 SASEGT. CDR3 sequence: CASSAGRTANQPQHF. CDR3 in DNA: TGTGCCAGCAGTGCTGGTAGGACAGCCAATCAGCCCCAGCATTTT.

J is TRBJ2-5 and V is TRBV6-6; TRBD2 aligns across 9 bases. Germline-derived CDR1 and CDR2 are MNHNY and SVGAGI (reference sequence). The V segment lost 9 bases and the J segment 2 bases; nucleotides outside the gene matches: 4. The length of the CDR3 is 13 residues. The CDR3 loop is CASLAGEQETQYF. The CDR3 DNA reads as TGTGCCAGTTTAGCGGGAGAACAAGAGACCCAGTACTTC.

The rearrangement joins TRBV28 to TRBJ2-7, with D possibly TRBD2 on 5 matching bases. This CDR3 spans 11 amino acids. Trimming pared 5 bases from V and 4 bases from J, leaving 6 bases between. CDR1 is MDHEN and CDR2 is SYDVKM in the germline V gene. CDR3 in DNA: TGTGCCAGCAGTGAGGGTTACGAGCAGTACGTC. As protein: CASSEGYEQYV.

The rearrangement links TRBV9 to TRBJ2-5, with D perhaps matching TRBD1 or TRBD2 (6 bases each). Germline V CDR1 and CDR2: SGDLS, YYNGEE. This CDR3 comprises 17 residues. Trimming removed 3 bases at V and 0 bases at J, with 18 bases between. In DNA form, the CDR3 reads TGTGCCAGCAGCGGCGGGGCCGGGACACTGTACCAAGAGACCCAGTACTTC. It codes for CASSGGAGTLYQETQYF.

This clone was recorded at least ten times. The chain joins TRBV10-3 to TRBJ2-1, with 10 bases matching TRBD2. CDR1 and CDR2 from the germline V gene are ENHRY and SYGVKD. V was pared by 0 bases and J by 7 bases, with 9 bases of the junction left unmatched. There are 17 residues in the CDR3. CDR3 protein: CAISESLSGLAANEQFF. The CDR3 DNA follows: TGTGCCATCAGTGAGTCCCTATCCGGACTAGCGGCTAATGAGCAGTTCTTC.

This clone came up a few times. The V gene is TRBV19, the J gene TRBJ2-3; TRBD2 matches 10 bases. The J segment lost 6 bases and the V segment lost 6 bases, leaving 3 bases of the junction unmatched. In germline, CDR1 is LNHDA, CDR2 SQIVND (reference sequence). The CDR3 consists of 13 residues. The CDR3 coding sequence is TGTGCCAGTAGCCTAGCGGGAGCCGATACGCAGTATTTT. Translation gives CASSLAGADTQYF. Supplemented by reference TRBV19 and TRBJ2-3, the full variable domain reads DGGITQSPKYLFRKEGQNVTLSCEQNLNHDAMYWYRQDPGQGLRLIYYSQIVNDFQKGDIAEGYSVSREKKESFPLTVTSAQKNPTAFYLCASSLAGADTQYFGPGTRLTVL.

This clone was seen more than once but under ten times. The chain carries TRBV30 and TRBJ1-2, with no clear D. The CDR3 runs to 13 residues. Per germline, CDR1 GTSNPN and CDR2 SVGIG (reference sequence). Trimming cost V 2 bases and J 8 bases, with 15 bases left between them. CDR3 region: CAWSTPRTGGYTF. CDR3 nucleotide sequence: TGTGCCTGGAGTACCCCTCGGACGGGAGGCTACACCTTC. Using reference TRBV30 and TRBJ1-2 for the parts outside the CDR3, the full variable domain is SQTIHQWPATLVQPVGSPLSLECTVEGTSNPNLYWYRQAAGRGLQLLFYSVGIGQISSEVPQNLSASRPQDRQFILSSKKLLLSDSGFYLCAWSTPRTGGYTFGSGTRLTVV.

The gene calls are TRBV5-4 and TRBJ2-5; 7 bases line up with TRBD1. The V and J ends lost 4 bases and 2 bases, in that order; junction bases with no gene match: 2. The CDR3 loop spans 13 amino acids. The V gene's germline CDR1 is SGHNT and CDR2 YYREEE (reference sequence). DNA of the CDR3: TGTGCCAGCAGCGTGGGACAGCAAGAGACCCAGTACTTC. Protein product: CASSVGQQETQYF.

This clone appeared a few times. The gene calls are TRBV7-2 and TRBJ2-5; D is unclear. This CDR3 region has 16 residues. Trimming stripped 5 bases from V and 3 bases from J, with 19 bases between. The germline CDR1 and CDR2 sequences are SGHTA and FQGNSA. CDR3 amino acids: CASSARHREVKETQYF. DNA for the CDR3: TGTGCCAGCAGCGCGCGACATAGAGAGGTGAAAGAGACCCAGTACTTC.

This clone turned up a few times. The CDR3 sequence is CASSRGQHGPDTQYF. The DNA of the CDR3 is TGTGCCAGCAGCAGGGGACAGCATGGCCCAGATACGCAGTATTTT. V is TRBV11-1 and J is TRBJ2-3, with 7 bases that match TRBD1. CDR1 and CDR2 (germline): SGHAT, FQDESV (reference sequence). This CDR3 spans 15 amino acids. V lost 5 bases and J lost 4; bases outside the gene matches: 9. Together with reference TRBV11-1 and TRBJ2-3, the CDR3 gives the full variable domain: EAEVAQSPRYKITEKSQAVAFWCDPISGHATLYWYRQILGQGPELLVQFQDESVVDDSQLPKDRFSAERLKGVDSTLKIQPAELGDSAMYLCASSRGQHGPDTQYFGPGTRLTVL.

This clone occurred a few times. This same CDR3 is encoded by further DNA sequences in the sample. This chain connects TRBV2 to TRBJ1-2; a weak D match, TRBD1 (6 bases). The CDR3 consists of 15 residues. Germline CDR1 reads SNHLY; CDR2 reads FYNNEI. The ends were cut back, 3 bases at V and 4 bases at J, with 15 bases in the middle. CDR3 nucleotides: TGTGCCAGCAGTGAGGGGCCGGGGGGCCCCTATGGCTACACCTTC. Translation: CASSEGPGGPYGYTF.

V gene TRBV7-2 combines with J gene TRBJ2-1, with 7 bases fitting TRBD2. Germline CDR1 is SGHTA and CDR2 is FQGNSA. Unmatched junction bases numbered 8, after V lost 5 bases and J lost 4 bases. The CDR3 extends over 15 amino acids. As DNA, the CDR3 is TGTGCCAGCAGCCCCCGCAGCGGGGTTTACAATGAGCAGTTCTTC. This gives the protein CASSPRSGVYNEQFF. The full variable domain, completed using reference TRBV7-2 and TRBJ2-1, is GAGVSQSPSNKVTEKGKDVELRCDPISGHTALYWYRQSLGQGLEFLIYFQGNSAPDKSGLPSDRFSAERTGGSVSTLTIQRTQQEDSAVYLCASSPRSGVYNEQFFGPGTRLTVL.

The V gene is TRBV29-1, the J gene TRBJ1-1; 9 positions match TRBD1. Germline V gene data show CDR1 as SQVTM and CDR2 as ANQGSEA. The junction had 7 bases not matched to a gene; V was cut back by 6 bases and J by 2 bases. CDR3 length: 14 amino acids. The DNA for the CDR3 is TGCAGCGTGTACAGGGACAGGGCTAACACTGAAGCTTTCTTT. This translates into CSVYRDRANTEAFF.